The rows below give T cell receptor beta chains drawn from one sample of a study of shared clonotypes between healthy human individuals. Sequencing was performed with immunoSEQ multiplex PCR; in TCRdb, only in-frame clones are kept and a portion is missing. The repertoire holds around 440,000 clones, around 77% seen once, with around 13% in the top ten. Sequenced input: PBMCs. Receptor source: a woman in her thirties or forties in good health. Some clones in this sample may be carry-over from other donors' samples. Each CDR3 is given with its conserved first and last residue. A D gene is named only where the DNA matches it firmly. Size values are once, few and many counts, or a class for expanded clones, and some rows have none.

J gene,V gene,D gene,clone size,CDR3 protein,CDR3 DNA
TRBJ1-1,TRBV29-1,TRBD1,.,CSARQGNTEAFF,TGCAGCGCCCGACAGGGGAACACTGAAGCTTTCTTT
TRBJ2-5,TRBV6-5,TRBD2,.,CASSAGTSGKTQYF,TGTGCCAGCAGTGCCGGGACTAGCGGAAAGACCCAGTACTTC
TRBJ1-6,TRBV15,TRBD1,many,CATSVTGTGFLAPLHF,TGTGCCACCAGCGTCACCGGGACAGGGTTTCTCGCACCCCTCCACTTT
TRBJ2-7,TRBV5-1,.,.,CASSPWADRTYEQYF,TGCGCCAGCAGCCCCTGGGCGGACAGAACCTACGAGCAGTACTTC
TRBJ2-1,TRBV6-6,.,.,CASSKVIISYNEQFF,TGTGCCAGCAGCAAAGTGATAATCTCCTACAATGAGCAGTTCTTC
TRBJ2-7,TRBV18,.,.,CASSPEGVLSYEQYF,TGTGCCAGCTCACCAGAGGGGGTTCTCTCCTACGAGCAGTACTTC
TRBJ1-1,TRBV5-1,.,.,CASSFEQNTEAFF,TGCGCCAGCAGCTTTGAGCAAAACACTGAAGCTTTCTTT
TRBJ2-1,TRBV6-6,TRBD2,.,CASSYFRRGSNEQFF,TGTGCCAGCAGTTACTTTAGACGCGGGAGCAATGAGCAGTTCTTC
TRBJ2-2,TRBV9,TRBD2,few,CASSVASGNTGELFF,TGTGCCAGCAGCGTAGCTAGCGGAAACACCGGGGAGCTGTTTTTT
TRBJ1-3,TRBV27,.,.,CASSLRAISGNTIYF,TGTGCCAGCAGTTTGAGGGCAATCTCTGGAAACACCATATATTTT
TRBJ2-7,TRBV11-2,TRBD2,.,CASSGLVGIYEQYF,TGTGCCAGTTCCGGACTAGTCGGTATCTACGAGCAGTACTTC
TRBJ2-1,TRBV7-7,TRBD1,.,CASSYRGGSYNEQFF,TGTGCTAGCAGCTACAGGGGTGGATCCTACAATGAGCAGTTCTTC
TRBJ1-2,TRBV14,TRBD1,.,CASSQGQGEVDGYTF,TGTGCCAGCAGCCAAGGACAGGGGGAGGTGGATGGCTACACCTTC
TRBJ2-3,TRBV7-7,.,.,CASSLGVGATDTQYF,TGTGCTAGCAGCTTAGGAGTTGGAGCAACAGATACGCAGTATTTT
TRBJ2-5,TRBV9,.,few,CASSEGLTKETQYF,TGTGCCAGCAGCGAAGGACTTACCAAAGAGACCCAGTACTTC
TRBJ2-5,TRBV28,TRBD1,.,CASSLPGQGRQETQYF,TGTGCCAGCAGTTTGCCGGGACAGGGCCGCCAAGAGACCCAGTACTTC
TRBJ2-2,TRBV9,.,.,CASSVFQLPTGELFF,TGTGCCAGCAGCGTCTTCCAGCTGCCCACCGGGGAGCTGTTTTTT
TRBJ1-1,TRBV7-2,.,many,CASSSIPEMNTEAFF,TGTGCCAGCAGCTCTATCCCAGAGATGAACACTGAAGCTTTCTTT
TRBJ2-2,TRBV5-1,.,.,CASNPRGAGTGELFF,TGCGCCAGCAACCCGAGAGGTGCGGGCACCGGGGAGCTGTTTTTT
TRBJ2-7,TRBV5-1,TRBD1,.,CASSLDGQGYSYEQYF,TGCGCCAGCAGCTTAGACGGACAGGGTTACTCCTACGAGCAGTACTTC
TRBJ1-1,TRBV7-7,.,.,CASSLRANTEAFF,TGTGCTAGCAGCTTAAGGGCGAACACTGAAGCTTTCTTT
TRBJ2-3,TRBV15,TRBD2,.,CATSSRQGGTSGRVTDTQYF,TGTGCCACCAGCTCCCGACAGGGAGGGACTAGCGGGAGGGTGACAGATACGCAGTATTTT
TRBJ2-5,TRBV15,.,.,CATSREGGRWETQYF,TGTGCCACCAGCAGAGAAGGGGGACGGTGGGAGACCCAGTACTTC
TRBJ2-3,TRBV7-9,.,.,CASSPGDPGRDTDTQYF,TGTGCCAGCAGCCCGGGGGATCCGGGACGAGACACAGATACGCAGTATTTT
TRBJ2-7,TRBV28,.,.,CASSLWRAYSPSYEQYF,TGTGCCAGCAGTTTATGGAGGGCGTACAGTCCCTCCTACGAGCAGTACTTC
TRBJ1-1,TRBV30,.,.,CAWSATGNTEAFF,TGTGCCTGGAGTGCGACAGGGAACACTGAAGCTTTCTTT
TRBJ1-4,TRBV29-1,.,many,CSVGGGLGEKLFF,TGCAGCGTCGGGGGAGGGTTGGGTGAAAAACTGTTTTTT
TRBJ2-3,TRBV27,.,.,CASRTGTDTQYF,TGTGCCAGCAGGACAGGCACAGATACGCAGTATTTT
TRBJ1-5,TRBV27,TRBD1,.,CASSYRGGGNQPQHF,TGTGCCAGCAGTTACAGGGGCGGGGGCAATCAGCCCCAGCATTTT
TRBJ2-2,TRBV5-1,.,.,CASSFSGAGGELFF,TGCGCCAGCAGCTTCTCGGGAGCGGGCGGGGAGCTGTTTTTT
TRBJ2-7,TRBV30,.,.,CAWSFGGPYEQYF,TGTGCCTGGTCGTTCGGGGGTCCCTACGAGCAGTACTTC
TRBJ2-3,TRBV19,.,.,CASSPDGTDTQYF,TGTGCCAGTAGTCCCGATGGCACAGATACGCAGTATTTT
TRBJ2-5,TRBV19,TRBD1,.,CASSKRDRGKTQYF,TGTGCCAGTAGTAAGCGGGACAGGGGGAAGACCCAGTACTTC
TRBJ2-7,TRBV7-2,.,.,CASSSRTGYEQYF,TGTGCCAGCAGCTCCAGGACTGGCTACGAGCAGTACTTC
TRBJ2-2,TRBV7-6,.,.,CASSRPAGELFF,TGTGCCAGCAGCCGGCCCGCCGGGGAGCTGTTTTTT
TRBJ2-1,TRBV5-4,TRBD2,.,CASSLAGLAGAAEQFF,TGTGCCAGCAGCTTGGCCGGACTAGCGGGAGCCGCTGAGCAGTTCTTC
TRBJ1-2,TRBV20-1,.,.,CSAGAGDAYTF,TGCAGTGCCGGGGCAGGGGATGCCTACACCTTC
TRBJ2-7,TRBV15,.,many,CATSGDSSSSYEQYF,TGTGCCACCAGCGGGGACTCATCGAGCTCCTACGAGCAGTACTTC
TRBJ2-2,TRBV10-2,.,few,CASSESGGVGDTGELFF,TGCGCCAGCAGTGAGTCAGGCGGAGTTGGGGATACCGGGGAGCTGTTTTTT
TRBJ1-4,TRBV6-1,.,.,CASSISRGSGEKLFF,TGTGCCAGCAGTATAAGCAGGGGTTCGGGTGAAAAACTGTTTTTT
TRBJ1-2,TRBV7-9,.,many,CASSSHQAENSYGYTF,TGTGCCAGCAGCTCCCATCAGGCGGAAAACTCCTATGGCTACACCTTC
TRBJ2-7,TRBV7-9,.,.,CASSFANYEQYF,TGTGCCAGCAGCTTTGCAAACTACGAGCAGTACTTC
TRBJ2-3,TRBV19,TRBD2,.,CASRFSGRLTDTQYF,TGTGCCAGTAGGTTTAGCGGGAGACTAACAGATACGCAGTATTTT
TRBJ2-3,TRBV5-6,TRBD2,.,CASSSQGLAGTDTQYF,TGTGCCAGCAGCTCCCAGGGACTAGCGGGCACAGATACGCAGTATTTT
TRBJ1-3,TRBV7-2,TRBD1,many,CASREPGQGSPNTIYF,TGTGCCAGCAGAGAACCGGGACAGGGGAGTCCGAACACCATATATTTT
TRBJ2-7,TRBV28,.,few,CASSESEYEQYF,TGTGCCAGCAGCGAGTCTGAGTACGAGCAGTACTTC
TRBJ2-3,TRBV12-5,TRBD2,.,CASAPFGTSGSESDTQYF,TGTGCTAGTGCCCCATTTGGCACTAGCGGGAGTGAGTCAGATACGCAGTATTTT
TRBJ2-5,TRBV11-3,.,.,CASSLGLGGEETQYF,TGTGCCAGCAGCTTAGGTCTGGGGGGTGAAGAGACCCAGTACTTC
TRBJ2-1,TRBV30,.,.,CAWIVFARTSSYNEQFF,TGTGCCTGGATCGTATTCGCCCGGACAAGCTCCTACAATGAGCAGTTCTTC
TRBJ1-1,TRBV6-1,.,.,CASSEALGGGTEAFF,TGTGCCAGCAGTGAAGCCCTGGGGGGGGGCACTGAAGCTTTCTTT
TRBJ2-7,TRBV19,TRBD2,.,CASSRTSGAYEQYF,TGTGCCAGTAGCCGGACTAGCGGGGCTTACGAGCAGTACTTC
TRBJ2-5,TRBV7-2,TRBD2,.,CASSSGGAAETQYF,TGTGCCAGCAGCTCCGGGGGGGCCGCTGAGACCCAGTACTTC
TRBJ2-5,TRBV15,TRBD1,.,CATSRGQGSETQYF,TGTGCCACCAGCAGAGGACAGGGGTCGGAGACCCAGTACTTC
TRBJ2-5,TRBV2,.,many,CASSRSGVQRETQYF,TGTGCCAGCAGTCGATCAGGGGTACAAAGAGAGACCCAGTACTTC
TRBJ2-2,TRBV7-9,TRBD2,.,CASSLGGSLHGELFF,TGTGCCAGCAGCTTAGGCGGGAGCCTACACGGGGAGCTGTTTTTT
TRBJ2-3,TRBV7-9,.,.,CASSSIQGRGTDTQYF,TGTGCCAGCAGCTCCATACAGGGAAGGGGCACAGATACGCAGTATTTT
TRBJ2-1,TRBV5-1,.,.,CASSLASLPSDEQFF,TGCGCCAGCAGCTTGGCCAGCCTTCCTTCCGATGAGCAGTTCTTC
TRBJ2-7,TRBV4-2,.,.,CASSLGESYEQYF,TGTGCCAGCAGCCTCGGGGAATCCTACGAGCAGTACTTC
TRBJ2-5,TRBV9,.,.,CASSPGQPQETQYF,TGTGCCAGCAGCCCTGGACAGCCGCAAGAGACCCAGTACTTC
TRBJ1-5,TRBV7-2,.,.,CASSLGSAGGNQPQHF,TGTGCCAGCAGCTTAGGTTCGGCAGGGGGCAATCAGCCCCAGCATTTT